This TCR beta chain comes out of a study of graft-versus-host responses after intestinal transplantation. The wider study: Every transplant recipient was induced with anti-thymocyte globulin, then maintained on tacrolimus and steroids for two to three years. Notes on the study in general: Maximum circulating GvH clone levels tracked with early post-transplant HvG decreases.

As to this clone: Its antigen is not known.

Using immunoSEQ multiplex PCR, the repertoire was profiled, and TCRdb retains in-frame clones only, with some absent. The sample contains tens of thousands of clones, more than 85% of which appear only once. The CDR3 runs 15 residues. Looked up from germline, CDR1 is SGHDN and CDR2 is FVKESK. V lost 4 bases to trimming and J lost 3 bases, with 15 bases between them. This chain connects TRBV14 to TRBJ1-1; D is unresolved. The TCR comes from a human donor who received an intestinal transplant. The sequences come from unstimulated CD8+ T cells sorted from spleen or lymph node cells, collected before intestinal transplant. CDR3 residues: CASSLRGYGDTEAFF. As DNA, the CDR3 is TGTGCCAGCAGCCTACGAGGGTACGGCGACACTGAAGCTTTCTTT.